Below, 27 T cell receptor beta chains from the same sample are listed, as sequenced in a study of T cells in Graves' hyperthyroidism and ophthalmopathy. The investigators amplified TCR beta CDR3 regions from RNA transcripts. In the first-round RT-PCR of the TCR CDR3, the HTBI primer set was used. One entry per CDR3 protein, called by TCRdb with MiXCR from the multiplex PCR reads. The sample includes 620,000 or so distinct CDR3 sequences, about 14% of them seen just once. The sample was blood. Receptors originate from a woman aged 50 to 60 with Graves' ophthalmopathy.

This CDR3 reads CASSWAAETQYF. Written as DNA, the CDR3 is TGTGCCAGCAGTTGGGCAGCAGAGACCCAGTACTTC. This chain uses TRBV12-3 or TRBV12-4 with TRBJ2-5; D remains unclear. The CDR3 loop spans 12 amino acids. Deletions cut 4 bases from V and 4 bases from J, with 7 bases between.

This clonotype turned up a few times. The chain joins TRBV27 to TRBJ2-2, with 8 positions matching TRBD1. The CDR3 runs to 18 residues. V lost 7 bases and J lost 1; bases outside the gene matches: 14. Germline V CDR1 and CDR2: MNHEY, SMNVEV (reference sequence). In DNA form, the CDR3 reads TGTGCCAGCATCCACCTAGGGACAGGAACCCTGAACACCGGGGAGCTGTTTTTT. Translating it yields CASIHLGTGTLNTGELFF.

There are many counts of this clonotype. J is TRBJ2-7 and V is TRBV7-2, with a tentative D call TRBD2 (5 bases). Germline V CDR1 and CDR2: SGHTA, FQGNSA. The CDR3 loop spans 14 amino acids. Trimming removed 5 bases at V and 3 bases at J, with 14 bases between. The CDR3 nucleotides read TGTGCCAGCAGCCCTTCAGGTGGACTCTACGAGCAGTACTTC. As protein: CASSPSGGLYEQYF. The entire variable domain, with the rest obtained from reference TRBV7-2 and TRBJ2-7, is as follows: GAGVSQSPSNKVTEKGKDVELRCDPISGHTALYWYRQSLGQGLEFLIYFQGNSAPDKSGLPSDRFSAERTGGSVSTLTIQRTQQEDSAVYLCASSPSGGLYEQYFGPGTRLTVT.

This clonotype came up many times. This chain connects TRBV7-9 to TRBJ2-7; TRBD1 matches at 7 bases. Germline loops: CDR1 SEHNR, CDR2 FQNEAQ (reference sequence). CDR3 size: 14 residues. The V segment lost 5 bases and the J segment 0 bases; nucleotides outside the gene matches: 4. CDR3 nucleotide sequence: TGTGCCAGCAGCCCCCGGGACAGCTCCTACGAGCAGTACTTC. It encodes CASSPRDSSYEQYF.

The table lists this clonotype with a few counts. The genes are TRBV20-1 and TRBJ2-4; TRBD2 aligns across 9 bases. This CDR3 is 16 amino acids long. V was pared by 3 bases and J by 3 bases, with 9 bases of the junction left unmatched. CDR1 and CDR2 from the germline V gene are DFQATT and SNEGSKA (reference sequence). CDR3 DNA sequence: TGCAGTGCTAGTCGAGGCGGGAGGGCCGTCAAAAACATTCAGTACTTC. The encoded protein is CSASRGGRAVKNIQYF.

This clonotype was found many times. The DNA for the CDR3 is TGTGCCATGGACGCTCTAGCGGGAGTAAGCGAGCAGTACTTC. It is translated as CAMDALAGVSEQYF. The chain uses TRBV30 and TRBJ2-7; 10 positions match TRBD2. Germline CDR1 is GTSNPN and CDR2 is SVGIG (reference sequence). CDR3 length: 14 residues. V lost 8 bases and J lost 6; bases outside the gene matches: 13.

Points on this clonotype: Since the CDR3 does not end with the conserved phenylalanine or tryptophan, this likely comes from a read error. The rearrangement links TRBV20-1 to TRBJ2-1; 10 bases line up with TRBD2. The CDR3 spans 15 residues. Unmatched junction bases numbered 5, after V lost 3 bases and J lost 3 bases. Germline CDR1 reads DFQATT; CDR2 reads SNEGSKA (reference sequence). CDR3 sequence reads: CSASLSSGGYNEQFS. The CDR3 DNA reads as TGCAGTGCTAGCCTCTCTAGCGGGGGCTACAATGAGCAGTTCTCC.

This clonotype was observed many times. The gene calls are TRBV11-3 and TRBJ2-2; 12 nucleotides line up with TRBD2. This CDR3 contains 17 residues. V lost 5 bases, J lost 1 base, and 5 bases stayed unmatched. The germline gives CDR1 SGHNT, CDR2 YENEEA. The CDR3 loop is CASSKRTSGVNTGELFF. CDR3 nucleotides: TGTGCCAGCAGCAAACGGACTAGCGGGGTGAACACCGGGGAGCTGTTTTTT.

This clonotype was seen repeatedly, ten times or more. The chain uses TRBV19 and TRBJ2-1, with 11 bases lining up with TRBD2. V shed 10 bases, J shed 7 bases, and the junction held 12 bases outside the gene matches. Germline CDR1 LNHDA, CDR2 SQIVND (reference sequence). This CDR3 is 15 amino acids long. In DNA form, the CDR3 reads TGTGCCACCGAAAAACTAGCGGGAGCCGGGAATGAGCAGTTCTTC. Encoded protein: CATEKLAGAGNEQFF.

This clonotype appeared a few times. This chain connects TRBV28 to TRBJ2-5, with 7 bases that match TRBD2. The CDR3 runs to 14 residues. Germline lookup yields CDR1 MDHEN and CDR2 SYDVKM. Trimming at V came to 4 bases and at J to 4 bases, leaving 6 bases not matched to a gene. The CDR3 is CASSSVAGTETQYF. The CDR3 DNA sequence: TGTGCCAGCAGTTCGGTAGCGGGTACAGAGACCCAGTACTTC.

The CDR3: CASSLGGGSGNEQYF. The CDR3 coding sequence is TGTGCCAGCAGCTTAGGGGGGGGGAGCGGCAATGAGCAGTACTTC. The chain couples TRBV7-3 to TRBJ2-1; 7 bases align to TRBD2. The end of the DNA aligns better with TRBJ2-7, so the J call may be wrong. Germline V gene sequence: CDR1 SGHTA, CDR2 FQGTGA. The CDR3 totals 15 residues.

This clonotype was recorded many times. The chain uses TRBV3-1 and TRBJ1-5; D gene unclear. The CDR3 is 13 amino acids. CDR1 is LGHDT, CDR2 YNNKEL, per germline (reference sequence). Trimming removed 0 bases from V and 6 bases from J, with 6 bases in between. Here the CDR3 reads CASSQDEAQPQHF. DNA for the CDR3: TGTGCCAGCAGCCAAGATGAGGCTCAGCCCCAGCATTTT.

Details on this clonotype: Mismatch with germline at one junction end may stem from a read error. CDR3 sequence (DNA): TGTGCTAGCAGCTTAGCGGGAGGGGAGGCTAACTATGGCTACACCTTC. This encodes CASSLAGGEANYGYTF. This rearrangement joins TRBV7-3 to TRBJ1-2, with D tentatively TRBD1 (5 bases). The CDR3 sequence is 16 residues long. Germline assignment: CDR1 SGHTA and CDR2 FQGTGA.

This clonotype showed up many times. V usage is TRBV7-9 and J usage is TRBJ2-7; TRBD1 might be the D (6 bases). The germline gives CDR1 SEHNR, CDR2 FQNEAQ (reference sequence). The CDR3 contains 16 residues. Trimming pared 5 bases from V and 2 bases from J, leaving 19 bases between. CDR3 in amino acids: CASSLLPRGTPYEQYF. CDR3 in DNA: TGTGCCAGCAGCCTACTACCCAGGGGAACCCCCTACGAGCAGTACTTC.

In this sample, this clonotype turned up many times. The V gene is TRBV7-9, the J gene TRBJ2-7, with 7 bases identical to TRBD2. After removal of 3 bases from V and 4 bases from J, the junction contained 9 bases not matched to a gene. CDR3 size: 15 residues. In germline, CDR1 is SEHNR, CDR2 FQNEAQ (reference sequence). CDR3 loop: CASSLAGDFFYEQYF. In DNA form, the CDR3 reads TGTGCCAGCAGCTTGGCGGGAGATTTTTTTTACGAGCAGTACTTC.

The table lists this clonotype with many counts. This chain's CDR3 is CASRSYRSSYEQYF. The CDR3 DNA sequence: TGTGCCAGCAGGAGTTACCGGAGCTCCTACGAGCAGTACTTC. The rearrangement joins TRBV27 to TRBJ2-7, with no clear D. The germline CDR1 and CDR2 sequences are MNHEY and SMNVEV (reference sequence). The CDR3 has 14 residues. The V and J ends lost 6 bases and 0 bases respectively, with 12 bases between them.

This clonotype was seen ten or more times. This rearrangement joins TRBV13 to TRBJ2-7; the match to TRBD2 covers 12 bases. Germline V gives CDR1 PRHDT, CDR2 FYEKMQ (reference sequence). The length of the CDR3 is 16 residues. V lost 5 bases, J lost 5 bases, and 10 bases stayed unmatched. The DNA of the CDR3 is TGTGCCAGCAGCCAGAGCCTGCTAGCGGGAGGGAACGAGCAGTACTTC. Its translation is CASSQSLLAGGNEQYF.

This clonotype was seen at least ten times. This chain connects TRBV15 to TRBJ2-5, with a tentative D call TRBD2 (5 bases). Per germline, CDR1 LNHNV and CDR2 YYDKDF (reference sequence). V dropped 2 bases and J dropped 1 base, with 8 bases sitting between them. This CDR3 spans 14 amino acids. The CDR3 DNA reads as TGTGCCACCAGCAGACAACTAGGCCAAGAGACCCAGTACTTC. Its translation is CATSRQLGQETQYF. The complete variable domain, with remaining parts taken from reference TRBV15 and TRBJ2-5, reads DAMVIQNPRYQVTQFGKPVTLSCSQTLNHNVMYWYQQKSSQAPKLLFHYYDKDFNNEADTPDNFQSRRPNTSFCFLDIRSPGLGDTAMYLCATSRQLGQETQYFGPGTRLLVL.

This clonotype was recorded at least ten times. The chain recombines TRBV29-1 with TRBJ2-7; D is perhaps TRBD2 (6 bases). This CDR3 has 14 amino acids. V lost 4 bases and J 0 bases, leaving 13 bases between the germline ends. Germline CDR1 SQVTM, CDR2 ANQGSEA. The CDR3 DNA reads TGCAGCGTTGTAGTCGGGAGTTACTCCTACGAGCAGTACTTC. Its translation is CSVVVGSYSYEQYF.

At least ten counts were recorded for this clonotype. This chain links TRBV9 with TRBJ1-1; unclear D gene. Trimming stripped 4 bases from V and 2 bases from J, with 12 bases between. Per germline, CDR1 SGDLS and CDR2 YYNGEE. CDR3 length equals 14 residues. CDR3 bases: TGTGCCAGCAGCACCAGCCCCGGAAACACTGAAGCTTTCTTT. It yields the protein CASSTSPGNTEAFF.

The table lists this clonotype with many counts. In DNA form, the CDR3 reads TGCGCCAGCAGTCTCTCAGGGGACAGCAATAGGGATACGCAGTATTTT. Residues: CASSLSGDSNRDTQYF. The V and J genes are TRBV5-1 and TRBJ2-3; 7 bases align to TRBD1. CDR1 and CDR2 (germline): SGHRS, YFSETQ. J gave up 6 bases and V 5 bases, and 15 bases lay outside the gene matches. The CDR3 has 16 residues.

On this clonotype itself: One base away lies a much larger clone, so this may be a sequencing read error. V and J are TRBV12-3 or TRBV12-4 and TRBJ2-3; unclear D gene. This CDR3 contains 14 residues. Trimming took off 3 bases at V and 1 base at J, with 8 bases between the two ends. CDR3 bases: TGTGCCAGCAGTTTTGTGCCTCGCACAGATACGCAGTATTTT. Translated: CASSFVPRTDTQYF.

This chain links TRBV29-1 with TRBJ1-1, with no clear D. Germline V CDR1 and CDR2: SQVTM, ANQGSEA. V gave up 5 bases and J gave up 3 bases, with 16 bases separating them. This CDR3 is built from 14 residues. The CDR3: CSVLSRTGHTEAFF. The CDR3 nucleotides read TGCAGCGTTCTATCTAGGACTGGCCACACTGAAGCTTTCTTT.

In this sample, this clonotype turned up a few times. A read error may be the cause here, since a much bigger clone is one base away. J is TRBJ2-1 and V is TRBV7-3, with D possibly matching TRBD2 (6 bases). The germline gives CDR1 SGHTA, CDR2 FQGTGA. V lost 2 bases, J lost 10 bases, and 12 bases lay in between. This CDR3 is 13 amino acids long. The CDR3 sequence is CASSLPSGDEQFF. CDR3 in DNA: TGTGCCAGCAGCTTACCCTCGGGAGACGAGCAGTTCTTC.

This clonotype was detected many times. The chain carries TRBV28 and TRBJ2-5; 7 bases map to TRBD1. In germline, CDR1 is MDHEN, CDR2 SYDVKM. CDR3 length equals 13 residues. V shed 6 bases and J 2 bases; nucleotides not matched to a gene: 3. CDR3 sequence: CASRPGQQETQYF. The CDR3 DNA reads as TGTGCCAGCAGACCGGGACAGCAAGAGACCCAGTACTTC.

This clonotype was seen only once. The chain combines TRBV7-9 with TRBJ1-4, with 11 bases matching TRBD1. This CDR3 comprises 16 residues. The junction had 5 bases not matched to a gene; V was cut back by 6 bases and J by 2 bases. CDR1 and CDR2 from the germline V gene are SEHNR and FQNEAQ (reference sequence). CDR3 in DNA: TGTGCCAGCAGGCGGACAGGGGGCGCGACTAATGAAAAACTGTTTTTT. Residues: CASRRTGGATNEKLFF. Combining the CDR3 with reference TRBV7-9 and TRBJ1-4 gives the whole variable domain DTGVSQNPRHKITKRGQNVTFRCDPISEHNRLYWYRQTLGQGPEFLTYFQNEAQLEKSRLLSDRFSAERPKGSFSTLEIQRTEQGDSAMYLCASRRTGGATNEKLFFGSGTQLSVL.

The chain joins TRBV19 to TRBJ1-5; tentative D call: TRBD1 (6 bases). CDR1 and CDR2 (germline): LNHDA, SQIVND (reference sequence). The CDR3 loop spans 17 amino acids. Trimming pared 10 bases from V and 0 bases from J, leaving 22 bases between. The CDR3 protein is CANLRYIQGSSNQPQHF. CDR3 in DNA: TGTGCCAACCTGCGATATATACAGGGTTCTAGCAATCAGCCCCAGCATTTT.